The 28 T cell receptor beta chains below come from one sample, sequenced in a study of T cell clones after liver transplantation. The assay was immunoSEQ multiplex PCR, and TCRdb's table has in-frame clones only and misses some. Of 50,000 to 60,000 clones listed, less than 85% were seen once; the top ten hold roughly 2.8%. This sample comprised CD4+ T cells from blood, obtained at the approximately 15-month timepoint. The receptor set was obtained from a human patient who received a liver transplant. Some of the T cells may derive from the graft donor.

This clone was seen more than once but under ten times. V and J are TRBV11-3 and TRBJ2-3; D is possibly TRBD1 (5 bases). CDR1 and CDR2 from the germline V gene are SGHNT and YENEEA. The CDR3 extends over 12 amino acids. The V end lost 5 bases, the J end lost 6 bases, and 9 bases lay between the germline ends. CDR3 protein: CASSPGPDTQYF. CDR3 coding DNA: TGTGCCAGCAGCCCAGGGCCGGATACGCAGTATTTT.

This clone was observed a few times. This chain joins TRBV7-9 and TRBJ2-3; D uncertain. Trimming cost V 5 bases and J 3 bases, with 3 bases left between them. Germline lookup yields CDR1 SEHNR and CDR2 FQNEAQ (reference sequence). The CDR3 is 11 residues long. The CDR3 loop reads CASSATDTQYF. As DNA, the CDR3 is TGTGCCAGCAGCGCGACAGATACGCAGTATTTT.

CDR3 bases: TGTGCCAGCAGCCCGGGGAGGAACTTTAATTCACCCCTCCACTTT. Translating it yields CASSPGRNFNSPLHF. The V call is TRBV7-2, the J call TRBJ1-6; D unresolved. The CDR3 length is 15 residues. V was trimmed by 5 bases and J by 6 bases, leaving 14 bases between them. Germline V lookup: CDR1 SGHTA, CDR2 FQGNSA.

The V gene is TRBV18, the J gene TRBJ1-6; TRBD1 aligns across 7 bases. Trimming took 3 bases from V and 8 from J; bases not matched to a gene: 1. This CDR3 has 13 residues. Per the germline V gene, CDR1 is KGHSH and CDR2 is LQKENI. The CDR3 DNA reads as TGTGCCAGCTCACCTGACAGGGATTCACCCCTCCACTTT. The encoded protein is CASSPDRDSPLHF.

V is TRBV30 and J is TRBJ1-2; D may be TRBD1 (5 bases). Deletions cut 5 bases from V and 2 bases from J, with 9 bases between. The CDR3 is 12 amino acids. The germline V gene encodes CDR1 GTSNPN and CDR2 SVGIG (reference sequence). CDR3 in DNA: TGTGCCTGGGAGGGGCTGAACTATGGCTACACCTTC. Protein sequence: CAWEGLNYGYTF. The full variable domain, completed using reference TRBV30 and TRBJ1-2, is SQTIHQWPATLVQPVGSPLSLECTVEGTSNPNLYWYRQAAGRGLQLLFYSVGIGQISSEVPQNLSASRPQDRQFILSSKKLLLSDSGFYLCAWEGLNYGYTFGSGTRLTVV.

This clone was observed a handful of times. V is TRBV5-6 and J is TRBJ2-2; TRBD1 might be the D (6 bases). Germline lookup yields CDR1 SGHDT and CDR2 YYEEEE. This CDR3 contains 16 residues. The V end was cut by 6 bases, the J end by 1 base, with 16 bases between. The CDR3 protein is CASTREQGKNTGELFF. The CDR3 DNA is TGTGCCAGCACTCGCGAGCAGGGGAAGAACACCGGGGAGCTGTTTTTT.

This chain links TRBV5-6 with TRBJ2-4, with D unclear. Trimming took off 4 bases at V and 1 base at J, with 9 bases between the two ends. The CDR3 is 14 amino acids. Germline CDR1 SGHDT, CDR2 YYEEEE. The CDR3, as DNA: TGTGCCAGCAGCGCTGATGGGGCCAAAAACATTCAGTACTTC. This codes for CASSADGAKNIQYF.

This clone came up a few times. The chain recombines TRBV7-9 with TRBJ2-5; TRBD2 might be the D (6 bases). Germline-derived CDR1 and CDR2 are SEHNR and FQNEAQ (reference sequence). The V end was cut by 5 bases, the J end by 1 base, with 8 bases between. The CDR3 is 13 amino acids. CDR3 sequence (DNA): TGTGCCAGCAGCCGGGACTTCCAAGAGACCCAGTACTTC. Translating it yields CASSRDFQETQYF.

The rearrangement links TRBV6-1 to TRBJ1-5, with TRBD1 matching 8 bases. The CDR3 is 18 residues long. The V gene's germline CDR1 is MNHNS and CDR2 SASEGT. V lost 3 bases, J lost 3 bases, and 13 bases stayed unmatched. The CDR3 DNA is TGTGCCAGCAGTGAGCGACACGGACAGGGAGGACTCAATCAGCCCCAGCATTTT. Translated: CASSERHGQGGLNQPQHF.

The CDR3 bases are TGTGCCAGCTCACCGTCCAAGCAGGGAGCCACTGAAGCTTTCTTT. Protein: CASSPSKQGATEAFF. This chain connects TRBV18 to TRBJ1-1, with D possibly matching TRBD1 (5 bases). V was clipped by 3 bases and J by 4 bases, with 15 bases between them. The CDR3 extends over 15 amino acids. Germline CDR1 KGHSH, CDR2 LQKENI. Looking up the rest from reference TRBV18 and TRBJ1-1 gives the full variable domain: NAGVMQNPRHLVRRRGQEARLRCSPMKGHSHVYWYRQLPEEGLKFMVYLQKENIIDESGMPKERFSAEFPKEGPSILRIQQVVRGDSAAYFCASSPSKQGATEAFFGQGTRLTVV.

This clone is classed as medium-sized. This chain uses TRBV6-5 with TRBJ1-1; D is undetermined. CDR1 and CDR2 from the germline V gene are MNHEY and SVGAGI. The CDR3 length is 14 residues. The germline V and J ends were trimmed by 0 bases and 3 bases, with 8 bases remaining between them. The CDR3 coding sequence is TGTGCCAGCAGTTACTCGTTCCTTGACACTGAAGCTTTCTTT. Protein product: CASSYSFLDTEAFF.

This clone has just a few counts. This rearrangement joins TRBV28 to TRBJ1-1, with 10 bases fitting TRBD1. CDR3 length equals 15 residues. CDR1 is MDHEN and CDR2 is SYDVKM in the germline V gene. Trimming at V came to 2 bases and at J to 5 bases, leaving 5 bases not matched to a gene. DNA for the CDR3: TGTGCCAGCAGTTTAGGTGGACAGGGGGAAACTGAAGCTTTCTTT. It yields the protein CASSLGGQGETEAFF.

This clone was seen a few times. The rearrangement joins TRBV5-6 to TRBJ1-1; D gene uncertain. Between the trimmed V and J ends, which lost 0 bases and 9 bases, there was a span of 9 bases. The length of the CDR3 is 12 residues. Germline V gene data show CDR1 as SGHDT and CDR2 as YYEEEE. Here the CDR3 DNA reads TGTGCCAGCAGCTTGGTTAGTTCCCAAGCTTTCTTT. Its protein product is CASSLVSSQAFF.

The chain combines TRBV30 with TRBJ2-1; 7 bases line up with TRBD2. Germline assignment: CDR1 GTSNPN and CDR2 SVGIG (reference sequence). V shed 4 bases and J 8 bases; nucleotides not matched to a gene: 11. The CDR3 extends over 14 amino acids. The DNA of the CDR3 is TGTGCCTGGAAGACTAGCCAGGGCGGGTATGAGCAGTTCTTC. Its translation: CAWKTSQGGYEQFF.

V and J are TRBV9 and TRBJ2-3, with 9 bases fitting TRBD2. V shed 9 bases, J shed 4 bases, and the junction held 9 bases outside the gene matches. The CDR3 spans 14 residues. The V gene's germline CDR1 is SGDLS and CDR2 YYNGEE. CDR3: CANPPSGGPDTQYF. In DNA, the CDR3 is TGTGCCAACCCACCCAGCGGGGGGCCAGATACGCAGTATTTT.

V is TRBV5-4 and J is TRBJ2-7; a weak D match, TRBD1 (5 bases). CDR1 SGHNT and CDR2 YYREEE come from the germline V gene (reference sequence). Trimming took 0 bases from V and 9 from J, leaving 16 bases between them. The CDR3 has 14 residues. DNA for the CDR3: TGTGCCAGCAGCTTGGGTGGAAAAGGACAAAGGCAGTACGTC. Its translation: CASSLGGKGQRQYV.

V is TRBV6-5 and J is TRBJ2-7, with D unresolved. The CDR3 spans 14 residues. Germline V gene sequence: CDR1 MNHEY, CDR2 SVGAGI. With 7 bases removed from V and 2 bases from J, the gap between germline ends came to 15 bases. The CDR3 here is CASKRDRAAYEQYF. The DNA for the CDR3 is TGTGCCAGCAAGAGAGACCGGGCCGCCTACGAGCAGTACTTC.

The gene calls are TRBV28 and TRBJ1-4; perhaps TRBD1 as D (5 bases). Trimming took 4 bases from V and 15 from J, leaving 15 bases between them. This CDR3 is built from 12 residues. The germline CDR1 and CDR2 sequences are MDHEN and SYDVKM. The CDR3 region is CASSSQGIKVFF. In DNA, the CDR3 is TGTGCCAGCAGTTCTCAGGGTATTAAGGTGTTTTTT.

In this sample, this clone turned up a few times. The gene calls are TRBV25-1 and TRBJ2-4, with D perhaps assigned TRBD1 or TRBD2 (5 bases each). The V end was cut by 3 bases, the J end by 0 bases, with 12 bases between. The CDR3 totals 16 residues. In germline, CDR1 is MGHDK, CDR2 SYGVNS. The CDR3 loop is CASSEAGTSAKNIQYF. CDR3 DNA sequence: TGTGCCAGCAGTGAGGCAGGGACCTCAGCCAAAAACATTCAGTACTTC.

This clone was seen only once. CDR3 sequence (DNA): TGTGCCAGCAGATCTCAGGGGGCACGGGCCGGGGAGCTGTTTTTT. Translation: CASRSQGARAGELFF. V is TRBV28 and J is TRBJ2-2, with 8 bases fitting TRBD1. The V segment lost 6 bases and the J segment 6 bases; nucleotides outside the gene matches: 9. The CDR3 covers 15 residues. Germline CDR1 MDHEN, CDR2 SYDVKM.

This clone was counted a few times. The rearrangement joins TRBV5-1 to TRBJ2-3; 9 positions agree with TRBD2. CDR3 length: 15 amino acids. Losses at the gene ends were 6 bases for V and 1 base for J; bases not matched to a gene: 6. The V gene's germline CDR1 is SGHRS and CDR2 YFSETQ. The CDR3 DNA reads TGCGCCAGCACCGTAGCGGGGGATCGCACAGATACGCAGTATTTT. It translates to CASTVAGDRTDTQYF.

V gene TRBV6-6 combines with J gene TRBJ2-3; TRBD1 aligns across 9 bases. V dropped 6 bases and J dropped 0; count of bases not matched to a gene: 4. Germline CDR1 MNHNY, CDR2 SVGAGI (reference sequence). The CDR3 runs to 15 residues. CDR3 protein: CASRQTGGSTDTQYF. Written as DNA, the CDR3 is TGTGCCAGCAGGCAGACAGGGGGAAGCACAGATACGCAGTATTTT.

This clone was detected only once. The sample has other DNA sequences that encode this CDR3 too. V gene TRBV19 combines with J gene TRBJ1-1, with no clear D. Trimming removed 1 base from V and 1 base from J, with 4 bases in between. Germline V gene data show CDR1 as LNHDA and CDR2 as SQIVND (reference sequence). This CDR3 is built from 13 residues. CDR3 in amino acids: CASSIGENTEAFF. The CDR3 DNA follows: TGTGCCAGTAGTATAGGAGAGAACACTGAAGCTTTCTTT.

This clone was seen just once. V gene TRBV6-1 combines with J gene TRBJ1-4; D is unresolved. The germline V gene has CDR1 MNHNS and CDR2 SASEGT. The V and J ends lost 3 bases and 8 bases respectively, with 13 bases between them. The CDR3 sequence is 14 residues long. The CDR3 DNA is TGTGCCAGCAGTGACGGGAATAGATGGGAAAAACTGTTTTTT. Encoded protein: CASSDGNRWEKLFF.

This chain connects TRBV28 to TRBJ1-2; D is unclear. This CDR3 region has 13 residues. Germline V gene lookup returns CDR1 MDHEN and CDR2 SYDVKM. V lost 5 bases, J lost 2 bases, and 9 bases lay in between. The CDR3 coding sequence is TGTGCCAGCAGTCTCCACGGAAACTATGGCTACACCTTC. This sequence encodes CASSLHGNYGYTF.

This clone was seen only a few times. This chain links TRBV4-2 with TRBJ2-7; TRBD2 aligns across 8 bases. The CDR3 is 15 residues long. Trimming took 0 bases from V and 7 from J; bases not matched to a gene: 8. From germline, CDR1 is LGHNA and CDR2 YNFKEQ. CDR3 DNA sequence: TGTGCCAGCAGCCAAGATCGGGGGGGCCAACGGGAGCAGTACTTC. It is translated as CASSQDRGGQREQYF.

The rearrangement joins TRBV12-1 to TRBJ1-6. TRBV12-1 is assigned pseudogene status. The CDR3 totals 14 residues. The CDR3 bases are TGTGCCAGCAGCTTTATGTCCGATAATTCACCCCTCCACTTT. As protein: CASSFMSDNSPLHF.

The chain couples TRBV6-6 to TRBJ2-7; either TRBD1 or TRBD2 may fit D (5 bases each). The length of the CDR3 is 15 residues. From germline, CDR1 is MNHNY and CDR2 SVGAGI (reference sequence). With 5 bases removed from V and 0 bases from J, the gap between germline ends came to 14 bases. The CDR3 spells CASSPSRDLSYEQYV. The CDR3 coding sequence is TGTGCCAGCAGTCCAAGTAGGGACCTCTCCTACGAGCAGTACGTC.